Following are 10 T cell receptor beta chains from one sample sequenced in a study of T-cell memory formation after mild COVID-19. Using its own MiXCR run on the 5' RACE reads, TCRdb lists one record per CDR3 protein. Here the sample spans 35,000 to 45,000 distinct CDR3 sequences, roughly 8% being singletons. Sequencing was carried out using PBMCs or a T cell subset sorted from them (not recorded which). These receptors were obtained from a man younger than 30 who had mild COVID-19 (a few samples of this study predate the infection). Cell type and time point are not known.

This rearrangement joins TRBV3-1 to TRBJ1-2, with D hard to call. The length of the CDR3 is 12 residues. The germline gives CDR1 LGHDT, CDR2 YNNKEL (reference sequence). V shed 1 base and J shed 4 bases, with 4 bases lying between them. The CDR3 loop is CASSQATYGYTF. CDR3 nucleotides: TGTGCCAGCAGCCAAGCCACCTATGGCTACACCTTC.

This sequence joins TRBV2 and TRBJ1-4; 7 bases are shared with TRBD1. The V and J ends lost 8 bases and 8 bases, in that order; junction bases with no gene match: 23. From germline, CDR1 is SNHLY and CDR2 FYNNEI. There are 18 residues in the CDR3. CDR3 sequence reads: CASWMSRQGLRWEEKLFF. CDR3 coding DNA: TGTGCCAGCTGGATGTCCCGACAGGGTCTGCGTTGGGAGGAAAAACTGTTTTTT.

The chain combines TRBV5-4 with TRBJ2-5, with 11 bases that match TRBD2. From germline, CDR1 is SGHNT and CDR2 YYREEE (reference sequence). The CDR3 extends over 15 amino acids. Trimming took 6 bases from V and 4 from J; bases not matched to a gene: 8. The CDR3: CASTSTSGGRETQYF. The DNA for the CDR3 is TGTGCCAGCACCTCTACTAGCGGGGGTAGAGAGACCCAGTACTTC.

The chain recombines TRBV7-9 with TRBJ1-1, with D possibly TRBD1 on 5 matching bases. Germline assignment: CDR1 SEHNR and CDR2 FQNEAQ (reference sequence). V lost 2 bases to trimming and J lost 11 bases, with 12 bases between them. This CDR3 region has 12 residues. The CDR3: CASSLTGRDAFF. CDR3 nucleotides: TGTGCCAGCAGCTTAACGGGCAGGGACGCTTTCTTT.

This clonotype showed up just a few times. The chain links TRBV5-1 to TRBJ1-2; the D is unclear. The V gene lost 0 bases and the J gene lost 4 bases, with 7 bases spanning the gap. The germline V gene has CDR1 SGHRS and CDR2 YFSETQ. The CDR3 has 13 residues. CDR3 nucleotide sequence: TGCGCCAGCAGCTTGGGCAGCCTCTATGGCTACACCTTC. Translating it yields CASSLGSLYGYTF. Variable domain in full (rest from reference TRBV5-1 and TRBJ1-2): KAGVTQTPRYLIKTRGQQVTLSCSPISGHRSVSWYQQTPGQGLQFLFEYFSETQRNKGNFPGRFSGRQFSNSRSEMNVSTLELGDSALYLCASSLGSLYGYTFGSGTRLTVV.

The sample holds many counts of this clonotype. The chain carries TRBV7-9 and TRBJ1-1; 11 nucleotides align to TRBD1. CDR1 is SEHNR and CDR2 is FQNEAQ in the germline V gene (reference sequence). CDR3 length: 14 residues. V was pared by 5 bases and J by 6 bases, with 5 bases of the junction left unmatched. The CDR3 DNA reads TGTGCCAGCAGCATGGACAGGGGGCTCTCTGAAGCTTTCTTT. It codes for CASSMDRGLSEAFF. Filled out from reference TRBV7-9 and TRBJ1-1, the complete variable domain reads DTGVSQNPRHKITKRGQNVTFRCDPISEHNRLYWYRQTLGQGPEFLTYFQNEAQLEKSRLLSDRFSAERPKGSFSTLEIQRTEQGDSAMYLCASSMDRGLSEAFFGQGTRLTVV.

The V call is TRBV7-2, the J call TRBJ1-4; D remains ambiguous. The V gene's germline CDR1 is SGHTA and CDR2 FQGNSA. The length of the CDR3 is 13 residues. V gave up 8 bases and J gave up 5 bases, with 12 bases separating them. CDR3 nucleotides: TGTGCCAGCCAAAGCCGCGGCAATGAAAAACTGTTTTTT. Protein: CASQSRGNEKLFF. Complete variable domain (other parts from reference TRBV7-2 and TRBJ1-4): GAGVSQSPSNKVTEKGKDVELRCDPISGHTALYWYRQSLGQGLEFLIYFQGNSAPDKSGLPSDRFSAERTGGSVSTLTIQRTQQEDSAVYLCASQSRGNEKLFFGSGTQLSVL.

This clonotype was recorded many times. The chain combines TRBV5-1 with TRBJ2-5, with D possibly TRBD1 on 5 matching bases. V lost 2 bases and J lost 2, with 10 bases in between. CDR3 length equals 14 residues. Germline lookup yields CDR1 SGHRS and CDR2 YFSETQ. The CDR3 nucleotides read TGCGCCAGCAGCTTATCGACAGTTCAAGAGACCCAGTACTTC. The encoded protein is CASSLSTVQETQYF.

CDR3 DNA sequence: TGCAGCGTGGGGACTAGCGGGGCCGGGTCTGGGGCCAACGTCCTGACTTTC. Residues: CSVGTSGAGSGANVLTF. V and J are TRBV29-1 and TRBJ2-6; TRBD2 matches at 13 bases. The CDR3 consists of 17 residues. The germline CDR1 and CDR2 sequences are SQVTM and ANQGSEA. Trimming removed 6 bases from V and 1 base from J; junction bases left unmatched: 6.

This clonotype came up a few times. The chain couples TRBV5-1 to TRBJ2-1; 8 bases are shared with TRBD2. With V trimmed by 0 bases and J by 5 bases, 1 base remained unmatched. The V gene's germline CDR1 is SGHRS and CDR2 YFSETQ. The CDR3 runs to 14 residues. The CDR3 nucleotides read TGCGCCAGCAGCTTGGAGCGGGGGCACAATGAGCAGTTCTTC. Translating it yields CASSLERGHNEQFF.